These T cell receptor beta chains were read from a single sample in a study of lymphopenia after photon versus proton radiotherapy. Profiling relied on immunoSEQ multiplex PCR, and the TCRdb table lists in-frame clones only, not all of them. Here the sample spans 45,000 to 65,000 clones, more than 70% being singletons. The material was peripheral blood, obtained from a patient treated with photon-based radiotherapy. These TCRs come from a man in his forties or fifties with gastric cancer. The CDR3 runs from the conserved cysteine through the conserved F or W. The D gene is left open where the match is weak. A clone size is listed for some rows: how often the clone was seen (once, few, many), or a class if it is expanded.

clone_size	d_call	v_call	j_call	cdr3_nt	cdr3_aa
-	-	TRBV18	TRBJ1-1	TGTGCCAGCTCACCATTCGCTATGGGTGACACTGAAGCTTTCTTT	CASSPFAMGDTEAFF
-	-	TRBV30	TRBJ2-1	TGTGCCTGGAATCCGGGAGTCTCCTACAATGAGCAGTTCTTC	CAWNPGVSYNEQFF
few	-	TRBV6-4	TRBJ2-5	TGTGCCAGCAGTGAGGACCCTCAAGAGACCCAGTACTTC	CASSEDPQETQYF
-	-	TRBV7-9	TRBJ1-2	TGTGCCAGCAGCGTGACCATCTATGGCTACACCTTC	CASSVTIYGYTF
-	TRBD2	TRBV6-1	TRBJ2-1	TGTGCCAGCAGTGATTTTCTAGCGGGAGCAAGGGAAGGGAGATACAATGAGCAGTTCTTC	CASSDFLAGAREGRYNEQFF
-	TRBD1	TRBV6-1	TRBJ1-4	TGTGCCAGCAATGACAGGGTGGGGGATGAAAAACTGTTTTTT	CASNDRVGDEKLFF
-	TRBD2	TRBV6-4	TRBJ2-1	TGTGCCAGCAGTGCACGACTAGCGATGGATGAGCAGTTCTTC	CASSARLAMDEQFF
-	-	TRBV2	TRBJ2-5	TGTGCCAGCAGTGAACGGGAGACCCAGTACTTC	CASSERETQYF
-	TRBD2	TRBV6-1	TRBJ2-1	TGTGCCAGCAGACGGACTAGCGGGAGTCGGGATGAGCAGTTCTTC	CASRRTSGSRDEQFF
-	-	TRBV5-5	TRBJ2-5	TGTGCCAGCAGCTTGGGTGACGGGAGAGGGGGAGAGACCCAGTACTTC	CASSLGDGRGGETQYF
-	-	TRBV28	TRBJ1-1	TGTGCCAGCACCCAGAGGGACTTCATGAACACTGAAGCTTTCTTT	CASTQRDFMNTEAFF
-	TRBD1	TRBV29-1	TRBJ2-4	TGCAGCGTTCACAGGGGGGACATTCAGTACTTC	CSVHRGDIQYF
few	TRBD2	TRBV5-1	TRBJ2-2	TGCGCCAGCAGCAACAGCGGGAGGGCCGGGTTCGGGGAGCTGTTTTTT	CASSNSGRAGFGELFF
-	TRBD2	TRBV6-5	TRBJ2-3	TGTGCCAGCAGTTACTCAGAAGAACTAGCGGCAGATACGCAGTATTTT	CASSYSEELAADTQYF
-	TRBD1	TRBV5-4	TRBJ1-6	TGTGCCAGCAGCTTGGGACAGGGTAATTCACCCCTCCACTTT	CASSLGQGNSPLHF
few	TRBD1	TRBV29-1	TRBJ2-2	TGCAGCGTTGGGGACAGGGGCGGCACCGGGGAGCTGTTTTTT	CSVGDRGGTGELFF
-	TRBD1	TRBV27	TRBJ1-2	TGTGCCAGCAGGGGCTCGGGACAGTGGAATGGCTACACCTTC	CASRGSGQWNGYTF
-	TRBD1	TRBV2	TRBJ1-2	TGTGCCAGCAGTGGAAACAGGGGTAACTATGGCTACACCTTC	CASSGNRGNYGYTF
many	-	TRBV5-1	TRBJ1-1	TGCGCCAGCAGCACTAGGACGGCGAACACTGAAGCTTTCTTT	CASSTRTANTEAFF
-	-	TRBV28	TRBJ2-7	TGTGCCAGCAGTCTAGGACAGTACGAGCAGTACTTC	CASSLGQYEQYF
-	-	TRBV19	TRBJ1-5	TGTGCCAGTCTCTCCTCGACAGGTGAGACCAATCAGCCCCAGCATTTT	CASLSSTGETNQPQHF
-	-	TRBV6-4	TRBJ2-7	TGTGCCAGCAGTGACGAGGCGAGGGGGTACAAGTACTTC	CASSDEARGYKYF
-	-	TRBV27	TRBJ2-2	TGTGCCAGCAGCCCAAAGTCGAACACCGGGGAGCTGTTTTTT	CASSPKSNTGELFF
-	-	TRBV29-1	TRBJ1-6	TGCAGCGTGATGATACAGGGAGGTAATTCACCCCTCCACTTT	CSVMIQGGNSPLHF
-	-	TRBV7-4	TRBJ2-1	TGTGCCAGCAGCTTAATGGTCGACTATGAGCAGTTCTTC	CASSLMVDYEQFF
-	-	TRBV7-8	TRBJ2-7	TGTGCCAGCAGCTTCCCCAGGCCGACCGACGAGCAGTACTTC	CASSFPRPTDEQYF
-	TRBD2	TRBV5-1	TRBJ2-1	TGCGCCAGCAGCTTGGGACAAACCGGACTAGCGGGCGGTGAGCAGTTCTTC	CASSLGQTGLAGGEQFF
once	-	TRBV9	TRBJ1-5	TGTGCCAGCAGCCCCTCGGGGGATTTTAACCAGCCCCAGCATTTT	CASSPSGDFNQPQHF
few	-	TRBV5-1	TRBJ1-2	TGCGCCAGCAGCCGGGAACCCGGGGCCTATGGCTACACCTTC	CASSREPGAYGYTF
-	-	TRBV9	TRBJ2-3	TGTGCCAGCAGCGCTTTCGGGACGCTAAACACAGATACGCAGTATTTT	CASSAFGTLNTDTQYF
-	TRBD1	TRBV28	TRBJ2-7	TGTGCCAGCAGTAAAACCGGGACAGTCAACTACGAGCAGTACTTC	CASSKTGTVNYEQYF
-	-	TRBV7-2	TRBJ2-1	TGTGCCAGCAGCCCCATGTCCCTGACCTACAATGAGCAGTTCTTC	CASSPMSLTYNEQFF
-	-	TRBV19	TRBJ2-7	TGTGCCAGTAGTCCCCGAGGGTCCTTCTCCTACGAGCAGTACTTC	CASSPRGSFSYEQYF
-	-	TRBV7-9	TRBJ1-4	TGTGCCAGCAGCTTAGCGGGGGGAGAGGAAAAACTGTTTTTT	CASSLAGGEEKLFF
-	TRBD2	TRBV5-1	TRBJ2-7	TGCGCCAGCAGCCATAGCGGGACCACCTACGAGCAGTACTTC	CASSHSGTTYEQYF
-	-	TRBV5-6	TRBJ2-4	TGTGCCAGCAGCTTGGAGGGAGGAGACATTCAGTACTTC	CASSLEGGDIQYF
-	-	TRBV27	TRBJ1-4	TGTGCCAGCAGTACGTGGACAGTCGAAAAACTGTTTTTT	CASSTWTVEKLFF
-	-	TRBV6-1	TRBJ2-7	TGTGCCAGCAGTGACTACGAGCAGTACTTC	CASSDYEQYF
once	-	TRBV5-1	TRBJ1-2	TGCGCCAGCAGCTTGGAAAGGGGGAACTATGGCTACACCTTC	CASSLERGNYGYTF
-	TRBD1	TRBV30	TRBJ1-5	TGTGCCTGGGGTGGACAGGGCAGAAATCAGCCCCAGCATTTT	CAWGGQGRNQPQHF
once	-	TRBV6-1	TRBJ2-2	TGTGCCAGCAGTGAAGCTCTCCTTTGGACCGGGGAGCTGTTTTTT	CASSEALLWTGELFF
few	-	TRBV6-6	TRBJ2-7	TGTGCCAGCAGTCGGGACACCGGCGATGGGCAGTACTTC	CASSRDTGDGQYF
-	TRBD1	TRBV15	TRBJ1-5	TGTGCCACCAGCGACGGGACAGGGGGCTCTCAGCCCCAGCATTTT	CATSDGTGGSQPQHF
-	TRBD2	TRBV5-4	TRBJ2-5	TGTGCCAGCAGCCGCGGGACTAGCGGTATCCAAGAGACCCAGTACTTC	CASSRGTSGIQETQYF
-	-	TRBV20-1	TRBJ2-7	TGCAGTGCGACGAGGGACGAGCAGTACTTC	CSATRDEQYF
-	-	TRBV28	TRBJ1-1	TGTGCCAGCAGTTTAGGACAGAGCATGAACACTGAAGCTTTCTTT	CASSLGQSMNTEAFF
-	-	TRBV7-2	TRBJ1-6	TGTGCCAGCAGCTTACACAGGGCCAATTCACCCCTCCACTTT	CASSLHRANSPLHF